This T cell receptor beta chain was recovered during a study of beta chain features in type 1 diabetes. Study conclusions and caveats: Moderate but significant shortening of TCRB CDR3s was recorded in all four CD4+ subsets from Type 1 diabetes patients. Sequencing of cDNA might inflate the share of cells that strongly express TCR.

This clone was counted a few times. Its target is not known. This CDR3 spans 14 amino acids. From germline, CDR1 is GTSNPN and CDR2 SVGIG (reference sequence). Trimming at V came to 3 bases and at J to 7 bases, leaving 9 bases not matched to a gene. Sequenced material consisted of expressed TCRB transcripts (all of the isolated RNA was reverse transcribed). Measured with immunoSEQ multiplex PCR; TCRdb has only the in-frame clones, and not every one. The sample consists of 310,000 or so clones, 14% to 15% of them appearing once. The sample consisted of naive CD4+ T cells from blood. The clonotype originates from a man younger than 30 with type 1 diabetes. The chain combines TRBV30 with TRBJ2-1, with 7 bases fitting TRBD2. CDR3 DNA sequence: TGTGCCTGGAGAAGGGCCCTAGCGGCGAATGAGCAGTTCTTC. Protein sequence: CAWRRALAANEQFF.